The TCR beta chain under discussion was sequenced for a study of monozygotic twins with inflammatory bowel disease. The CDR3 extends over 12 amino acids. The germline V gene has CDR1 SGHKS and CDR2 YYEKEE (reference sequence). TCRdb re-analyzed the 5' RACE reads; it lists each CDR3 protein once, without DNA. The sample table sets out roughly 200,000 distinct CDR3 sequences. The rearrangement links TRBV5-5 to TRBJ2-1; TCRdb outputs TRBD1, but without DNA this stays unchecked. The specimen sequenced was blood. The receptor was isolated from a human donor with ulcerative colitis or Crohn's disease, or a healthy co-twin of an affected twin (not recorded which). CDR3 sequence reads: CASIRNNHEQFF.